This T cell receptor (beta chain) emerged from a study of identical twins. Broader study findings: The study based its conclusions on cross-sectional statistical analysis and did not follow the same donors. Analyses of zero insertions could, in part, be confounded by invariant MAIT and iNKT cells.

This CDR3 spans 13 amino acids. The V gene lost 3 bases and the J gene lost 9 bases, with 12 bases spanning the gap. Germline V gives CDR1 ENHRY, CDR2 SYGVKD. TCRdb analysed the 5' RACE reads with MiXCR anew, one entry per CDR3 protein. Seen here are 500,000 to 550,000 distinct CDR3 sequences, approximately 20% observed once, and the top ten hold more than 0.4%. For this clonotype: What it binds is not known.

This sample also appeared in a second study, on yellow fever vaccine responses in identical twins.

This clonotype was sampled from a woman younger than 30 in good health. What was sequenced was CD4+ T cells sorted from blood. The chain combines TRBV10-3 with TRBJ2-1; D may match TRBD1 or TRBD2 (5 bases each). DNA for the CDR3: TGTGCCATCAGTGATTGGGACGGCGGTGAGCAGTTCTTC. Its protein is CAISDWDGGEQFF.